The rows below give T cell receptor beta chains drawn from one sample of a study of spatial heterogeneity in lung cancer. One entry per CDR3 protein results from TCRdb running MiXCR on the 5' RACE reads. The sample yields a few thousand distinct CDR3 sequences, 6.8% seen once. The sequencing used normal lung tissue next to the tumor, collected at surgery. The source of these receptors is a male donor with early-stage non-small cell lung cancer. The CDR3 runs from the conserved cysteine through the conserved F or W. Fields, in order: J gene, clone size, D gene, V gene, CDR3 DNA, CDR3 protein. A D gene is named only where the DNA matches it firmly. The size of a clone is reported for some rows only, either as once, few or many, or as a class for expanded clones.

>TRBJ2-7|medium-sized|TRBD2|TRBV6-2/TRBV6-3
TGTGCCAGCCGGGACGGCGGGAGGGCCGGCGAGCAGTACTTC
CASRDGGRAGEQYF
>TRBJ2-5|medium-sized|.|TRBV27
TGTGCCAGCAGTTTTGGGCAGGGCCAGGGGACCCAGTACTTC
CASSFGQGQGTQYF
>TRBJ1-3|medium-sized|.|TRBV5-1
TGCGCCAGCAGCTTGGATGTCGGCTCACCTGGAAACACCATATATTTT
CASSLDVGSPGNTIYF
>TRBJ1-2|medium-sized|.|TRBV24-1
TGTGCCACCAGTGACGACGGACAGATCTATGGCTACACCTTC
CATSDDGQIYGYTF
>TRBJ1-1|medium-sized|.|TRBV12-3/TRBV12-4
TGTGCCAGCAGTCCAGGACAGCTGAACACTGAAGCTTTCTTT
CASSPGQLNTEAFF
>TRBJ1-6|.|.|TRBV27
TGTGCCAGCAGTTTGGGTCGCACCCTCCACTTT
CASSLGRTLHF
>TRBJ1-2|medium-sized|.|TRBV5-6
TGTGCCAGCAGCGGGACAAGTCGAACTAACTATGGCTACACCTTC
CASSGTSRTNYGYTF
>TRBJ2-4|few|.|TRBV11-3
TGTGCCAGCAGCTTATTGGGGTGGAAAGACAAAAACATTCAGTACTTC
CASSLLGWKDKNIQYF
>TRBJ2-1|medium-sized|.|TRBV6-2/TRBV6-3
TGTGCCAGCAGTTATCTCGCCAGCTCCTACAATGAGCAGTTCTTC
CASSYLASSYNEQFF
>TRBJ2-1|medium-sized|.|TRBV7-9
TGTGCCAGCAGCCGATTTACCCTGGTCTCCTACAATGAGCAGTTCTTC
CASSRFTLVSYNEQFF
>TRBJ2-2|medium-sized|TRBD2|TRBV5-4
TGTGCCAGCAGCTGGGGGACTAGCGGGAGAACCGGGGAGCTGTTTTTT
CASSWGTSGRTGELFF
>TRBJ2-3|few|.|TRBV25-1
TGTGCCAGCAGTGAATATTGGGGAACAGATACGCAGTATTTT
CASSEYWGTDTQYF
>TRBJ2-3|once|.|TRBV5-2
TGTGCCAGTTCTCAAAGAGATACGCAGTATTTT
CASSQRDTQYF
>TRBJ1-5|few|.|TRBV10-3
TGTGCCATCAGTGAGTGGGGGGCCCCAACGCCCCAGCATTTT
CAISEWGAPTPQHF
>TRBJ1-5|medium-sized|.|TRBV2
TGTGCCAGCAGCGTAACAGGGTCGGGATGGAATCAGCCCCAGCATTTT
CASSVTGSGWNQPQHF
>TRBJ1-4|medium-sized|TRBD1|TRBV4-2
TGTGCCAGCAGCCCTGGGACAGGGGTAACAGGAAAACTGTTTTTT
CASSPGTGVTGKLFF
>TRBJ1-1|once|.|TRBV29-1
TGCAGCGTTGAAAGGGGCGGTAGGGCTGAAGCTTTCTTT
CSVERGGRAEAFF
>TRBJ2-3|.|.|TRBV27
TGTGCCAGCAGTTTAAGTGGGCAGCAGACCCCTAGCACAGATACGCAGTATTTT
CASSLSGQQTPSTDTQYF
>TRBJ2-1|.|.|TRBV5-6
TGTGCCAGCAGCTTGGCGACAGGCGAGCAGTTCTTC
CASSLATGEQFF
>TRBJ1-4|medium-sized|.|TRBV20-1
TGCAGTGCTGCCGGGGAAGAAAAACTGTTTTTT
CSAAGEEKLFF
>TRBJ2-7|large|.|TRBV19
TGTGCCACCAGGGGGGACTCCTACGAGCAGTACTTC
CATRGDSYEQYF
>TRBJ1-6|medium-sized|.|TRBV13
TGTGCCAGCAGCGCGAGATTCGGTTCACCCCTCCACTTT
CASSARFGSPLHF
>TRBJ2-1|medium-sized|.|TRBV18
TGTGCCAGCTCACCACCGTACAATGAGCAGTTCTTC
CASSPPYNEQFF
>TRBJ1-2|medium-sized|TRBD1|TRBV12-3/TRBV12-4
TGTGCCAGCAGTGGGACCGGGACAGGGGACTATGGCTACACCTTC
CASSGTGTGDYGYTF
>TRBJ2-7|.|TRBD1|TRBV6-2/TRBV6-3
TGTGCCAGCAGTGAAGGGACAGCCTACGAGCAGTACTTC
CASSEGTAYEQYF
>TRBJ1-4|medium-sized|TRBD1|TRBV5-1
TGCGCCAGCAGTACCGACCGACAGGGGAATGAAAAACTGTTTTTT
CASSTDRQGNEKLFF
>TRBJ2-6|large|.|TRBV20-1
TGCAGTGCCGGCCTAGTCGGGTCGGGCAACGTCCTGACTTTC
CSAGLVGSGNVLTF
>TRBJ2-7|few|.|TRBV29-1
TGCAGCGTTGCTTCCAGGGGGAGGGCCTACGAGCAGTACTTC
CSVASRGRAYEQYF
>TRBJ1-5|medium-sized|TRBD1|TRBV6-2/TRBV6-3
TGTGCCAGCAGTTTGACAGGGAAGAGCAATCAGCCCCAGCATTTT
CASSLTGKSNQPQHF
>TRBJ2-7|medium-sized|.|TRBV20-1
TGCAGTGCAGACTACAGGGACTCCTACGAGCAGTACTTC
CSADYRDSYEQYF
>TRBJ1-2|large|.|TRBV29-1
TGCAGCGTTGACCGGCAGGGAATTGACGGCTACACCTTC
CSVDRQGIDGYTF
>TRBJ1-5|medium-sized|TRBD1|TRBV4-1
TGCGCCAGCAGCCTCCTTACAGGGGTTTATAGCAATCAGCCCCAGCATTTT
CASSLLTGVYSNQPQHF
>TRBJ1-5|medium-sized|TRBD1|TRBV18
TGTGCCAGCTCAACACAGGGGCTAGGGCAGCCCCAGCATTTT
CASSTQGLGQPQHF
>TRBJ1-1|medium-sized|TRBD1|TRBV7-9
TGTGCCAGCAGCCCCCAGGGGGGATACCAGAACACTGAAGCTTTCTTT
CASSPQGGYQNTEAFF
>TRBJ1-1|medium-sized|TRBD1|TRBV6-1
TGTGCCAGCAGTGCGGACAGGGCGGACACTGAAGCTTTCTTT
CASSADRADTEAFF
>TRBJ1-6|few|.|TRBV3-1
TGTGCCAGCAGCCAAGCGGTACAATCACCCCTCCACTTT
CASSQAVQSPLHF
>TRBJ1-5|.|.|TRBV19
TGTGCCAGTAGTATTCTTTCGGCAGTCAATCAGCCCCAGCATTTT
CASSILSAVNQPQHF